A single TCR beta chain is shown here with its context. Its antigen is unknown. Base qualities are not recorded, but no much larger clone differs from it by a single base. The CDR3 regions of human TCRbeta chains were analyzed by immunosequencing. The published analysis was carried out like this. TCRs in the repertoires were matched against a reference library of SARS-CoV-2-specific TCRs that had been generated with the MIRA antigen-specificity platform. Breadth meant the fraction of unique TCRs that were SARS-CoV-2-associated, whereas depth meant the fraction of total T cells that were SARS-CoV-2-associated. Using the MIRA data, each spike-specific TCR was mapped to the spike region that the TCR reacts to and placed in a CD4 or CD8 class. Log10-transformed breadth and depth values were compared by one-way ANOVA with Sidak's multiple comparisons tests. In TCRdb, the immuneACCESS table is reduced to in-frame sequences with V and J assigned. These tables do not hold every clone; where another copy was compared, an unresolved V gene accounts for under half, and the others remain unexplained. The V and J calls and clone size are taken from that table; D and trimming were inferred from the DNA. This sample holds about 45,000 clones; around 80% were observed only once. Of the sample, approximately 21% falls within the top ten clones.

This record comes from a study of T cell responses to AZD1222 COVID-19 vaccine (TCRdb year 2021). With respect to the entire study: A total of 230 to 250 trial participants underwent TCR sequencing, of whom some 210 received two doses of AZD1222 and about 25 received two doses of the MenACWY control vaccine. Trial participants were enrolled by age into subgroups of 18-55, 56-69 and 70-plus years, and roughly 160, 29 and 62 TCR-sequenced participants, respectively, were included in these subgroups. The paper's findings and limits, for the study overall: Participants were mostly white British and included more females than males, and it was suggested by the authors that clonal diversity may have been underestimated. In the small 56-69-year group, the increase in depth fell short of significance, most likely because of low power. Only five or six AZD1222 recipients were SARS-CoV-2 seropositive at baseline, limiting conclusions about previously exposed vaccinees. After two AZD1222 doses, both the breadth and the depth of spike-specific TCRs were significantly higher than at day 0 and than in MenACWY recipients. Reportedly, almost half of the unique spike-specific TCRs recognized epitopes lying outside the regions that are mutated in the B.1.351 and B.1.1.7 variants. The whole spike protein was spanned by vaccine-associated CD4 TCRs, and dominant responses were seen in regions 160-218 and 743-854. Because no day 14 peak-response samples were available, the repertoires could be characterized only after the peak T cell response.

From the germline V gene, CDR1 is SGDLS and CDR2 is YYNGEE. The CDR3, cysteine through phenylalanine, is 17 amino acids long. Solely the CDR3 DNA is kept, with 51 bases framed from the first base. Trimming removed 4 bases from V and 11 bases from J; the gene matches leave 16 bases unexplained. Interpreted using the paper, the time point label stands for: about 28 days (+/-7) after the second vaccine dose. The sample's treatment or condition label, decoded: meningococcal conjugate vaccine given as trial control. Vaccinee samples came from UK trials COV001 and COV002, including a single-blind randomized controlled phase 2/3 trial of AZD1222 (ChAdOx1 nCoV-19) in healthy adults. For TCRbeta chain sequencing, PBMC samples from trial participants were taken at day 0 and at day 28 after the second dose.

In this chain, TRBV9 is recombined with TRBJ2-1, and 12 junction bases match TRBD2. The origin of this receptor is an adult who received the MenACWY meningococcal vaccine as a control. The material was peripheral blood, obtained 28 days after the second dose of the MenACWY control vaccine. The nucleotide sequence is given as TGTGCCAGCAGCTCATCTAGCGGGGGGGCCGTGTACACCCAGCAGTTCTTC. The translation is CASSSSSGGAVYTQQFF.